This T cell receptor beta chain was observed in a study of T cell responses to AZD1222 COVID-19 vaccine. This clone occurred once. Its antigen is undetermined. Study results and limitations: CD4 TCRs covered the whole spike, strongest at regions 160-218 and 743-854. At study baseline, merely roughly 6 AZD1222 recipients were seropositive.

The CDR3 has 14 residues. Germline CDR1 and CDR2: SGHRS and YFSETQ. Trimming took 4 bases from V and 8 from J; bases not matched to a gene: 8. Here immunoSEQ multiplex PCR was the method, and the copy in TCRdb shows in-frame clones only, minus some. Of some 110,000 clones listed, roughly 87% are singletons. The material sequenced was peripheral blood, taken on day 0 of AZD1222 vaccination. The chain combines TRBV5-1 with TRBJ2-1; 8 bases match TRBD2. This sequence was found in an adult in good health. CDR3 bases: TGCGCCAGCAGCCAGGGACTAGAGCGGCATGAGCAGTTCTTC. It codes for CASSQGLERHEQFF.